These T cell receptor beta chains were read from a single sample in a study of blood T cell repertoires in COVID-19. Method: immunoSEQ multiplex PCR; TCRdb's copy keeps in-frame clones and lacks some. This sample has 200,000 to 250,000 clones, with around 90% found just once. The specimen sequenced was PBMCs or T cells enriched from blood (not recorded which). Receptors originate from a young woman who had recovered from COVID-19. CDR3s include the opening cysteine and the closing phenylalanine or tryptophan. The D gene is left open where the match is weak.

d_call: TRBD1; v_call: TRBV10-3; j_call: TRBJ2-1; cdr3_nt: TGTGCCATCAGTGAGGGACAGGCTGGGCAGTTCTTC; cdr3_aa: CAISEGQAGQFF
d_call: TRBD1; v_call: TRBV4-3; j_call: TRBJ1-2; cdr3_nt: TGCGCCAGCAGCCCCCACGTGAGGACAGGAATTAACTATGGCTACACCTTC; cdr3_aa: CASSPHVRTGINYGYTF
d_call: TRBD1; v_call: TRBV7-8; j_call: TRBJ1-5; cdr3_nt: TGTGCCAGCAGCTTAATGGGACAGGGGGTTGGGCCCCAGCATTTT; cdr3_aa: CASSLMGQGVGPQHF
d_call: TRBD1; v_call: TRBV3-1/TRBV3-2; j_call: TRBJ1-1; cdr3_nt: TGTGCCAGCAGCCACCGGACAGGGGGCGTTAGGGACACTGAAGCTTTCTTT; cdr3_aa: CASSHRTGGVRDTEAFF
d_call: -; v_call: TRBV7-3; j_call: TRBJ1-6; cdr3_nt: TGTGCCAGCAGTCATGGCGAAATGGAGTCACCCCTCCACTTT; cdr3_aa: CASSHGEMESPLHF
d_call: TRBD1; v_call: TRBV5-6; j_call: TRBJ1-4; cdr3_nt: TGTGCCAGCAGCTTGGGGGGACAGGGGACGTCTGAAAAACTGTTTTTT; cdr3_aa: CASSLGGQGTSEKLFF
d_call: -; v_call: TRBV28; j_call: TRBJ1-5; cdr3_nt: TGTGCCAGCAGTTTTACCCAGGGTATTAACAATCAGCCCCAGCATTTT; cdr3_aa: CASSFTQGINNQPQHF
d_call: TRBD1; v_call: TRBV4-1; j_call: TRBJ2-4; cdr3_nt: TGCGCCAGCAGCCAAGAAGGGACAGGGGTGGCCAAAAACATTCAGTACTTC; cdr3_aa: CASSQEGTGVAKNIQYF
d_call: -; v_call: TRBV6-2/TRBV6-3; j_call: TRBJ1-2; cdr3_nt: TGTGCCAGCAGTTACTCGCCAGGGGACTATGGCTACACCTTC; cdr3_aa: CASSYSPGDYGYTF
d_call: -; v_call: TRBV5-6; j_call: TRBJ1-3; cdr3_nt: TGTGCCAGCAGCTTGGCCATGGCAGGGGAGTATTTTGGAAACACCATATATTTT; cdr3_aa: CASSLAMAGEYFGNTIYF
d_call: -; v_call: TRBV19; j_call: TRBJ2-7; cdr3_nt: TGTGCCAGTAGTGGCGGTGACACGCGGGCCTACGAGCAGTACTTC; cdr3_aa: CASSGGDTRAYEQYF
d_call: TRBD1; v_call: TRBV10-3; j_call: TRBJ1-1; cdr3_nt: TGTGCCATCAGTGAGACGAGGGTGGACAGGGGACTTATAAGGACTGAAGCTTTCTTT; cdr3_aa: CAISETRVDRGLIRTEAFF
d_call: -; v_call: TRBV6-2/TRBV6-3; j_call: TRBJ2-7; cdr3_nt: TGTGCCAGCAGTCCCCACTCCTACGAGCAGTACTTC; cdr3_aa: CASSPHSYEQYF
d_call: TRBD1; v_call: TRBV27; j_call: TRBJ1-5; cdr3_nt: TGTGCCAGCAGTTTAACAGGGGGCTTGCAGCCCCAGCATTTT; cdr3_aa: CASSLTGGLQPQHF